This entry is about one T cell receptor beta chain. Its cognate antigen is unknown. Recent acute infections and vaccinations were absent in the healthy HIV-negative adult donors. Profiled with immunoSEQ multiplex PCR; TCRdb holds only in-frame clones, not every one. The sample yields around 690,000 clones, less than 95% seen once. The sample comes from a study of shared clonotypes between healthy human individuals. General study results and limits: Memory subsets generally showed smaller estimated richness than naive subsets did. At large depth, rarefaction still showed sorted-subset sequencing to be incomplete. A reduction in generation probabilities was seen for non-shared clonotypes relative to those shared by all four donors.

V was shortened by 6 bases and J by 5 bases, with 11 bases between the two germline ends. Germline V gene data show CDR1 as MDHEN and CDR2 as SYDVKM. This CDR3 region has 12 residues. The chain links TRBV28 to TRBJ2-7; a weak D match, TRBD1 (5 bases). Sequenced material: memory CD8+ T cells from PBMCs. Subset of the sample: CD45RO+ cells pooled with CCR7-negative TemRA cells. The receptor comes from a man younger than 35 in good health. Some clones in this sample may be carry-over from other donors' samples. The CDR3: CASRRGRDEQYF. The CDR3 bases are TGTGCCAGCAGAAGGGGCAGGGACGAGCAGTACTTC.